This note documents a single T cell receptor (beta chain) sequence. Cohorts were determined from participant-reported clinical history. This CDR3 region has 12 residues. Germline V lookup: CDR1 MDHEN, CDR2 SYDVKM. Trimming took 6 bases from V and 4 from J, leaving 6 bases between them. This entry comes from a study of blood T cell repertoires in COVID-19. In the study overall: Acute and convalescent COVID-19 samples came from the United States, Italy and Spain. Sources were T cells, B-cell-depleted T cells, or PBMCs; the material itself was cDNA or gDNA.

Data came from immunoSEQ multiplex PCR; TCRdb stores just in-frame clones and leaves some out. Of under 200,000 clones in the sample, roughly 86% were seen once. V usage is TRBV28 and J usage is TRBJ2-2; tentative D call: TRBD1 (6 bases). The sequence was collected from a woman between 40 and 55 years old in a cohort exposed to, infected with or recovered from COVID-19 (not recorded which). The sequencing sample was made of PBMCs or T cells enriched from blood (not recorded which). The CDR3 DNA sequence: TGTGCCAGCAGGGACAGCACCGGGGAGCTGTTTTTT. Encoded protein: CASRDSTGELFF. Full variable domain (rest looked up from reference TRBV28 and TRBJ2-2): DVKVTQSSRYLVKRTGEKVFLECVQDMDHENMFWYRQDPGLGLRLIYFSYDVKMKEKGDIPEGYSVSREKKERFSLILESASTNQTSMYLCASRDSTGELFFGEGSRLTVL.